One sample yielded the 2 T cell receptor beta chains listed below, sequenced in a study of cytomegalovirus exposure and HLA in healthy donors. PCR primers comprised 60 Vbeta and 13 Jbeta primers. The table came from immunoSEQ multiplex PCR; TCRdb's copy has only in-frame clones and leaves some out. The profile shows 90,000 to 140,000 clones, over 70% of them singletons. The material sequenced was PBMCs. The receptors here all came from a woman in her 40s in good health and CMV-seropositive.

J is TRBJ1-5 and V is TRBV19; 8 nucleotides line up with TRBD1. Trimming cost V 11 bases and J 2 bases; bases outside gene matches: 17. Germline CDR1 LNHDA, CDR2 SQIVND (reference sequence). The CDR3 runs 17 residues. The CDR3 protein is CAWKGQGRSIGNQPQHF. CDR3 nucleotides: TGTGCCTGGAAAGGACAGGGAAGGAGTATTGGCAATCAGCCCCAGCATTTT.

The rearrangement joins TRBV5-1 to TRBJ2-5; 13 bases match TRBD2. V lost 4 bases to trimming and J lost 2 bases; unmatched junction nucleotides: 5. This CDR3 contains 16 residues. From germline, CDR1 is SGHRS and CDR2 YFSETQ. CDR3 sequence reads: CASSRGTSGNQETQYF. DNA of the CDR3: TGCGCCAGCAGCCGCGGGACTAGCGGGAATCAAGAGACCCAGTACTTC.